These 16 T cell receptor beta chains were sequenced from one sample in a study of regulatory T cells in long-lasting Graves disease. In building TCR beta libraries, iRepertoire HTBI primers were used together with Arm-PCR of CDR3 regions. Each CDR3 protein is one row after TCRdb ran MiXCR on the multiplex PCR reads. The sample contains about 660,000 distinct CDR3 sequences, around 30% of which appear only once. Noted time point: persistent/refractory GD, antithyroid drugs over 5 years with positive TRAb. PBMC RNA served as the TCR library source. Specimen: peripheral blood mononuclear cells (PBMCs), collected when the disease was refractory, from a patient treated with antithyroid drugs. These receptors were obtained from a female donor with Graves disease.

DNA of the CDR3: TGTGCCAGCAGCGGCGGGACCGGGTTGGGCACTGAAGCTTTCTTT. Protein: CASSGGTGLGTEAFF. The gene calls are TRBV4-2 and TRBJ1-1; TRBD1 might be the D (5 bases). The CDR3 spans 15 residues. V lost 5 bases and J 4 bases, leaving 17 bases between the germline ends. Germline-derived CDR1 and CDR2 are LGHNA and YNFKEQ.

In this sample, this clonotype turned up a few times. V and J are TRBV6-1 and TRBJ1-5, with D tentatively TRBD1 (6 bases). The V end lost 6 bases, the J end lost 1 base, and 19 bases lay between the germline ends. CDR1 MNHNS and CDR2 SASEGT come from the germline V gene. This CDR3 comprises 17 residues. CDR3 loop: CASRPTGFGLSNQPQHF. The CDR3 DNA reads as TGTGCCAGCAGGCCAACAGGGTTTGGGTTGAGCAATCAGCCCCAGCATTTT.

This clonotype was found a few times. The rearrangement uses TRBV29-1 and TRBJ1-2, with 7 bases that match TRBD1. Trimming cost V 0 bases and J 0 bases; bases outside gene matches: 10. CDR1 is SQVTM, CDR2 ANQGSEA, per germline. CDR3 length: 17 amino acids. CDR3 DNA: TGCAGCGTTGAAGAAAACAAATACAGGGGCCCTAACTATGGCTACACCTTC. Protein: CSVEENKYRGPNYGYTF. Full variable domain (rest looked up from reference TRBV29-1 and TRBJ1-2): SAVISQKPSRDICQRGTSLTIQCQVDSQVTMMFWYRQQPGQSLTLIATANQGSEATYESGFVIDKFPISRPNLTFSTLTVSNMSPEDSSIYLCSVEENKYRGPNYGYTFGSGTRLTVV.

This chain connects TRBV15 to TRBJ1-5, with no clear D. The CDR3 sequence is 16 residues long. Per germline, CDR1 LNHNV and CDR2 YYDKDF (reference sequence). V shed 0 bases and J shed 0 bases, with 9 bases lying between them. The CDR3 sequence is CATSRDLDISNQPQHF. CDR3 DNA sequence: TGTGCCACCAGCAGAGATCTTGATATTAGCAATCAGCCCCAGCATTTT. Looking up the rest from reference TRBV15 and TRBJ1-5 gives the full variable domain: DAMVIQNPRYQVTQFGKPVTLSCSQTLNHNVMYWYQQKSSQAPKLLFHYYDKDFNNEADTPDNFQSRRPNTSFCFLDIRSPGLGDTAMYLCATSRDLDISNQPQHFGDGTRLSIL.

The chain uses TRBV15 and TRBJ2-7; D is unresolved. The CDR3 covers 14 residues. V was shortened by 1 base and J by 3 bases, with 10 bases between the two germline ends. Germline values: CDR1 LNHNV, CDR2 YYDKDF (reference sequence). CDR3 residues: CATSRGARRYEQYF. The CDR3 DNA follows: TGTGCCACCAGCAGAGGGGCCAGGCGCTACGAGCAGTACTTC.

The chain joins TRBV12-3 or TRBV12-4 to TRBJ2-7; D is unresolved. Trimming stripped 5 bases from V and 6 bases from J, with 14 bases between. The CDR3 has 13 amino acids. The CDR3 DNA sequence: TGTGCCAGCAGTCCGCGGTTGCTTTCCGAGCAGTACTTC. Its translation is CASSPRLLSEQYF.

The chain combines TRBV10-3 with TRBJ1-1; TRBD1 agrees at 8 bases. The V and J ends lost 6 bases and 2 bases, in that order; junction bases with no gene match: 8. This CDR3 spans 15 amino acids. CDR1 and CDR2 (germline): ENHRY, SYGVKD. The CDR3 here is CAISSGGQANTEAFF. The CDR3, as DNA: TGTGCCATCAGCAGCGGGGGACAGGCCAACACTGAAGCTTTCTTT.

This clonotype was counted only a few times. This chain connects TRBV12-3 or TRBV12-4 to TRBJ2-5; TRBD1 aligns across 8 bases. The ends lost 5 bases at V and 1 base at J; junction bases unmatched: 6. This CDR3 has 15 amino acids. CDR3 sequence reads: CASSRTGPLQETQYF. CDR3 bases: TGTGCCAGCAGTCGGACAGGGCCCCTCCAAGAGACCCAGTACTTC.

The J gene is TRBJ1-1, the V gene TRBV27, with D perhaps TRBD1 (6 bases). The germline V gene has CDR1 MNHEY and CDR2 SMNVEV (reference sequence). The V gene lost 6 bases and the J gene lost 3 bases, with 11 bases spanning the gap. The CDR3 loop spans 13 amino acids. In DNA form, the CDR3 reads TGTGCCAGCAGGGCACAGGGATACACTGAAGCTTTCTTT. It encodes CASRAQGYTEAFF.

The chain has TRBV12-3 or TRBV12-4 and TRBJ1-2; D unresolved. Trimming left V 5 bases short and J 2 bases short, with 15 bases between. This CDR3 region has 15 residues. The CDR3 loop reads CASSSRGDSNYGYTF. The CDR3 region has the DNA TGTGCCAGCAGTAGCCGGGGTGATTCCAACTATGGCTACACCTTC.

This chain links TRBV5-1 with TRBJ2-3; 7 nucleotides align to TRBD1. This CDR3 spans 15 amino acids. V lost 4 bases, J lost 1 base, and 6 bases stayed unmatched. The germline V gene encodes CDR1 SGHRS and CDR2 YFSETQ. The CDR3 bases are TGCGCCAGCAGCATGCAAGGACAGGGCACAGATACGCAGTATTTT. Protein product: CASSMQGQGTDTQYF.

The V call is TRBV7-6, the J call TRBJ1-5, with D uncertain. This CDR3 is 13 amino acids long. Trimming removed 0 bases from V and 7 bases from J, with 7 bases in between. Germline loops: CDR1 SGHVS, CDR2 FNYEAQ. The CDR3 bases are TGTGCCAGCAGCTTAGCAAGTCGCCAGCCCCAGCATTTT. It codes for CASSLASRQPQHF.

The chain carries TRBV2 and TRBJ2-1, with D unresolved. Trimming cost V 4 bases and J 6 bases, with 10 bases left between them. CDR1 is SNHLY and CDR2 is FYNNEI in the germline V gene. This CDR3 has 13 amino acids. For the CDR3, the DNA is TGTGCCAGCAGTGGGAGTCACGGCAATGAGCAGTTCTTC. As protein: CASSGSHGNEQFF.

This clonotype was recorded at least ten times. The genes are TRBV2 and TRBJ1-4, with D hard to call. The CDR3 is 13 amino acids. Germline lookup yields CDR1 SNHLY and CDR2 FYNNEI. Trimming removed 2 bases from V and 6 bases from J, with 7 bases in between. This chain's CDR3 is CASSEPGDEKLFF. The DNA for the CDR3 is TGTGCCAGCAGTGAACCGGGTGATGAAAAACTGTTTTTT.

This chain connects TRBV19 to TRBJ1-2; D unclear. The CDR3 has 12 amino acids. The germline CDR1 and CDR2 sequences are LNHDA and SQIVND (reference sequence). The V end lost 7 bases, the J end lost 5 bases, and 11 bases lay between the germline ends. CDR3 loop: CASTDGFYGYTF. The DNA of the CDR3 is TGTGCCAGTACCGACGGGTTTTATGGCTACACCTTC.

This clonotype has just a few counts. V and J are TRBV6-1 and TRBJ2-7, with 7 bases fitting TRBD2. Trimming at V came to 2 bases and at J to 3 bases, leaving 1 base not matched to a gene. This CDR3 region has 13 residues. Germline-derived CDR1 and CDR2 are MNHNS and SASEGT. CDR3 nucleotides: TGTGCCAGCAGTGAACTAGCGGACTACGAGCAGTACTTC. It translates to CASSELADYEQYF.